Following are 27 T cell receptor beta chains from one sample sequenced in a study of cytomegalovirus exposure and HLA in healthy donors. PCR used 60 Vbeta primers and 13 Jbeta primers. Assay used: immunoSEQ multiplex PCR; TCRdb lists only in-frame clones, some missing. Among fewer than 110,000 clones, 60% to 80% were seen once, and the ten largest hold around 2.1%. The specimen sequenced was PBMCs. Receptors were obtained from a young man in good health and CMV-seronegative.

The rearrangement joins TRBV27 to TRBJ1-1; 8 bases match TRBD1. Germline V lookup: CDR1 MNHEY, CDR2 SMNVEV (reference sequence). The CDR3 totals 13 residues. After removal of 5 bases from V and 12 bases from J, the junction contained 11 bases not matched to a gene. The CDR3 sequence is CASSVGTGQFPFF. CDR3 sequence (DNA): TGTGCCAGCAGTGTCGGGACAGGTCAGTTCCCTTTCTTT.

The chain carries TRBV19 and TRBJ2-2, with 9 bases fitting TRBD1. The junction had 10 bases not matched to a gene; V was cut back by 3 bases and J by 5 bases. The CDR3 has 17 residues. Germline-derived CDR1 and CDR2 are LNHDA and SQIVND (reference sequence). CDR3 nucleotide sequence: TGTGCCAGTAGTATCCGCCGGGGACAGGGAAAGACCGGGGAGCTGTTTTTT. Translated: CASSIRRGQGKTGELFF. The complete variable domain, with remaining parts taken from reference TRBV19 and TRBJ2-2, reads DGGITQSPKYLFRKEGQNVTLSCEQNLNHDAMYWYRQDPGQGLRLIYYSQIVNDFQKGDIAEGYSVSREKKESFPLTVTSAQKNPTAFYLCASSIRRGQGKTGELFFGEGSRLTVL.

With regard to this clone: An end of the junction differs from the germline gene, which may be a read error. V is TRBV4-3 and J is TRBJ1-2; D is possibly TRBD1 (5 bases). The CDR3 spans 15 residues. CDR1 and CDR2 from the germline V gene are LGHNA and YSLEER. The CDR3 region is CASSQDNRQNYGYPF. The CDR3 DNA is TGCGCCAGCAGCCAAGACAACAGGCAAAACTATGGCTACCCCTTC.

The chain uses TRBV25-1 and TRBJ2-5; 9 positions agree with TRBD2. V was pared by 7 bases and J by 2 bases, with 11 bases of the junction left unmatched. CDR1 is MGHDK and CDR2 is SYGVNS in the germline V gene. The CDR3 is 16 residues long. The CDR3 coding sequence is TGTGCCAGCACCCCATCTCGCGGGGGGGGGCAAGAGACCCAGTACTTC. It is translated as CASTPSRGGGQETQYF.

CDR3 sequence reads: CASSERFSNTEAFF. In DNA, the CDR3 is TGTGCCAGCAGTGAACGGTTTTCGAACACTGAAGCTTTCTTT. The chain combines TRBV6-1 with TRBJ1-1; D call uncertain. V lost 2 bases, J lost 1 base, and 8 bases lay in between. This CDR3 is 14 amino acids long. CDR1 is MNHNS, CDR2 SASEGT, per germline.

For this clone: Other DNA sequences in the same sample also yield this CDR3. The CDR3, as DNA: TGTGCCAGCTCTCGGAATGAAAAACTGTTTTTT. Residues: CASSRNEKLFF. The rearrangement joins TRBV18 to TRBJ1-4; D is unclear. Deletions cut 6 bases from V and 5 bases from J, with 4 bases between. This CDR3 has 11 residues. The germline V gene encodes CDR1 KGHSH and CDR2 LQKENI.

This clone was seen a handful of times. The chain joins TRBV6-5 to TRBJ1-1; no reliable D call. Germline values: CDR1 MNHEY, CDR2 SVGAGI. The CDR3 runs 16 residues. The V end lost 0 bases, the J end lost 5 bases, and 16 bases lay between the germline ends. CDR3 amino acids: CASSYSSWRSGTEAFF. DNA for the CDR3: TGTGCCAGCAGTTACTCGAGTTGGCGGAGTGGGACTGAAGCTTTCTTT.

The rearrangement links TRBV29-1 to TRBJ2-3, with TRBD1 identical over 8 bases. Per the germline V gene, CDR1 is SQVTM and CDR2 is ANQGSEA. V dropped 5 bases and J dropped 5; count of bases not matched to a gene: 3. The CDR3 is made up of 12 amino acids. CDR3 DNA: TGCAGCGTTTACAGGGGGTTAGATACGCAGTATTTT. It encodes CSVYRGLDTQYF.

On this clone: At the DNA level, this CDR3 is encoded by other sequences in the same sample as well. The V gene is TRBV5-6, the J gene TRBJ2-5; D is unresolved. Trimming shortened V by 4 bases and J by 5 bases, and 12 bases separated the two germline ends. Germline V gene data show CDR1 as SGHDT and CDR2 as YYEEEE. This CDR3 comprises 13 residues. CDR3: CASSLWSKETQYF. Here the CDR3 DNA reads TGTGCCAGCAGCCTGTGGAGCAAGGAGACCCAGTACTTC.

The chain recombines TRBV6-5 with TRBJ2-2; 10 nucleotides match TRBD1. Germline V gene lookup returns CDR1 MNHEY and CDR2 SVGAGI. V lost 6 bases to trimming and J lost 7 bases; unmatched junction nucleotides: 2. The CDR3 is 13 residues long. The CDR3 DNA sequence: TGTGCCAGCAGAGACAGGGGGCGCGGGGAGCTGTTTTTT. Translated, it gives CASRDRGRGELFF.

J is TRBJ2-1 and V is TRBV7-9; tentative D call: TRBD2 (7 bases). V shed 1 base and J shed 2 bases, with 18 bases lying between them. The length of the CDR3 is 18 residues. CDR1 SEHNR and CDR2 FQNEAQ come from the germline V gene (reference sequence). CDR3 region: CASSLVGGAGRAYNEQFF. In nucleotides, the CDR3 is TGTGCCAGCAGCTTAGTCGGGGGCGCGGGGAGGGCCTACAATGAGCAGTTCTTC. Based on the CDR3 plus reference TRBV7-9 and TRBJ2-1, the full variable domain is DTGVSQNPRHKITKRGQNVTFRCDPISEHNRLYWYRQTLGQGPEFLTYFQNEAQLEKSRLLSDRFSAERPKGSFSTLEIQRTEQGDSAMYLCASSLVGGAGRAYNEQFFGPGTRLTVL.

J is TRBJ2-5 and V is TRBV7-2, with TRBD2 identical over 15 bases. This CDR3 has 16 amino acids. V lost 4 bases to trimming and J lost 4 bases; unmatched junction nucleotides: 4. Per germline, CDR1 SGHTA and CDR2 FQGNSA. CDR3: CASSSGLAGGRETQYF. CDR3 sequence (DNA): TGTGCCAGCAGCTCAGGACTAGCGGGGGGGCGAGAGACCCAGTACTTC.

This clone was recorded a few times. V gene TRBV4-3 combines with J gene TRBJ2-3; a possible D gene is TRBD2 (6 bases). The CDR3 extends over 14 amino acids. V was clipped by 4 bases and J by 2 bases, with 10 bases between them. Per the germline V gene, CDR1 is LGHNA and CDR2 is YSLEER. This chain's CDR3 is CASSRREFTDTQYF. For the CDR3, the DNA is TGCGCCAGCAGCCGCCGGGAGTTCACAGATACGCAGTATTTT.

The rearrangement joins TRBV28 to TRBJ1-6; no clear D gene. Germline CDR1 is MDHEN and CDR2 is SYDVKM. The V end lost 1 base, the J end lost 7 bases, and 11 bases lay between the germline ends. The CDR3 has 15 residues. CDR3 DNA: TGTGCCAGCAGTTTATTTCGAACGGGAAATTCACCCCTCCACTTT. Encoded protein: CASSLFRTGNSPLHF.

V and J are TRBV19 and TRBJ2-2; 8 bases are shared with TRBD1. The germline gives CDR1 LNHDA, CDR2 SQIVND (reference sequence). V lost 7 bases to trimming and J lost 1 base; unmatched junction nucleotides: 2. CDR3 size: 14 residues. The CDR3 is CASTGTGNTGELFF. CDR3 bases: TGTGCCAGTACCGGGACAGGGAACACCGGGGAGCTGTTTTTT.

The chain combines TRBV10-3 with TRBJ2-2; possibly TRBD2 for D (6 bases). The ends were cut back, 1 base at V and 8 bases at J, with 11 bases in the middle. The germline V gene encodes CDR1 ENHRY and CDR2 SYGVKD. The CDR3 runs 14 residues. The CDR3 nucleotides are TGTGCCATCAGTGAGTGGAGGGGAAGAGGGGAGCTGTTTTTT. It encodes CAISEWRGRGELFF.

J is TRBJ2-7 and V is TRBV18, with no clear D. Germline V gives CDR1 KGHSH, CDR2 LQKENI. The CDR3 is 13 amino acids. Trimming pared 2 bases from V and 4 bases from J, leaving 9 bases between. The DNA of the CDR3 is TGTGCCAGCTCACCAACCGGAGAGTACGAGCAGTACTTC. This translates into CASSPTGEYEQYF.

The rearrangement joins TRBV28 to TRBJ1-5; 8 nucleotides align to TRBD1. The CDR3 runs to 16 residues. CDR1 is MDHEN, CDR2 SYDVKM, per germline. Unmatched junction bases numbered 7, after V lost 3 bases and J lost 3 bases. CDR3 nucleotides: TGTGCCAGCAGTTTCAACCCGGGACAGGACAATCAGCCCCAGCATTTT. Amino acids: CASSFNPGQDNQPQHF.

The V gene is TRBV27, the J gene TRBJ2-1; D perhaps matches TRBD1 (6 bases). V lost 0 bases, J lost 10 bases, and 7 bases lay in between. Per the germline V gene, CDR1 is MNHEY and CDR2 is SMNVEV (reference sequence). The CDR3 extends over 12 amino acids. The CDR3 DNA sequence: TGTGCCAGCAGTTTATCACAGGGCGAGCAGTTCTTC. Amino acid sequence: CASSLSQGEQFF.

V usage is TRBV5-1 and J usage is TRBJ2-7; 8 bases match TRBD1. With V trimmed by 4 bases and J by 2 bases, 5 bases remained unmatched. The CDR3 totals 14 residues. Looked up from germline, CDR1 is SGHRS and CDR2 is YFSETQ. CDR3 region: CASSTDRVAYEQYF. CDR3 in DNA: TGCGCCAGCAGCACGGACAGGGTCGCCTACGAGCAGTACTTC. Drawing the rest from reference TRBV5-1 and TRBJ2-7, the complete variable domain is KAGVTQTPRYLIKTRGQQVTLSCSPISGHRSVSWYQQTPGQGLQFLFEYFSETQRNKGNFPGRFSGRQFSNSRSEMNVSTLELGDSALYLCASSTDRVAYEQYFGPGTRLTVT.

This chain joins TRBV20-1 and TRBJ2-7; 11 bases are shared with TRBD1. Per the germline V gene, CDR1 is DFQATT and CDR2 is SNEGSKA (reference sequence). This CDR3 region has 11 residues. CDR3 in DNA: TGCAGCTGGGACAGGGGGGACGAGCAGTACTTC. As protein: CSWDRGDEQYF.

The chain has TRBV2 and TRBJ2-7; 9 nucleotides line up with TRBD2. Trimming removed 5 bases from V and 2 bases from J; junction bases left unmatched: 4. The CDR3 totals 14 residues. Germline CDR1 SNHLY, CDR2 FYNNEI. CDR3 protein: CASSTAGGTYEQYF. CDR3 sequence (DNA): TGTGCCAGCAGTACCGCGGGGGGGACCTACGAGCAGTACTTC.

The chain has TRBV7-9 and TRBJ1-2; 7 nucleotides agree with TRBD1. Losses at the gene ends were 2 bases for V and 7 bases for J; bases not matched to a gene: 13. In germline, CDR1 is SEHNR, CDR2 FQNEAQ (reference sequence). CDR3 size: 16 residues. The CDR3 protein is CASSLLGSEGAGGYTF. Here the CDR3 DNA reads TGTGCCAGCAGCTTATTAGGTTCCGAGGGGGCTGGTGGCTACACCTTC.

This chain links TRBV5-6 with TRBJ2-1; weak D call: TRBD1 (5 bases). Trimming removed 0 bases at V and 7 bases at J, with 14 bases between. Germline CDR1 is SGHDT and CDR2 is YYEEEE. The length of the CDR3 is 15 residues. The CDR3 DNA follows: TGTGCCAGCAGCTTGGCGGCAGGGAACAGGAATGAGCAGTTCTTC. This gives the protein CASSLAAGNRNEQFF.

The sample holds one count of this clone. The rearrangement links TRBV18 to TRBJ2-3; TRBD2 aligns across 10 bases. Germline V CDR1 and CDR2: KGHSH, LQKENI. The ends lost 2 bases at V and 0 bases at J; junction bases unmatched: 8. CDR3 length equals 18 residues. The CDR3 DNA is TGTGCCAGCTCACCATTAACTAGCGGGGCTTCTAGCACAGATACGCAGTATTTT. This encodes CASSPLTSGASSTDTQYF. Full variable domain (remainder filled in from reference TRBV18 and TRBJ2-3): NAGVMQNPRHLVRRRGQEARLRCSPMKGHSHVYWYRQLPEEGLKFMVYLQKENIIDESGMPKERFSAEFPKEGPSILRIQQVVRGDSAAYFCASSPLTSGASSTDTQYFGPGTRLTVL.

Only a few counts were recorded for this clone. The rearrangement uses TRBV7-9 and TRBJ1-1; TRBD1 is a possible D gene (5 bases). Trimming removed 5 bases at V and 0 bases at J, with 13 bases between. Germline V gene data show CDR1 as SEHNR and CDR2 as FQNEAQ (reference sequence). The CDR3 spans 15 residues. The CDR3 protein is CASSPGTLMNTEAFF. The CDR3 DNA is TGTGCCAGCAGCCCAGGGACTCTCATGAACACTGAAGCTTTCTTT.

The chain carries TRBV2 and TRBJ2-7, with 8 nucleotides matching TRBD1. This CDR3 has 15 amino acids. With 0 bases clipped from V and 4 bases from J, the junction kept 5 bases outside the gene matches. Per germline, CDR1 SNHLY and CDR2 FYNNEI. The CDR3 protein is CASSEARTGPYEQYF. In DNA, the CDR3 is TGTGCCAGCAGTGAAGCGAGGACAGGGCCTTACGAGCAGTACTTC.